Listed here are 10 T cell receptor beta chains from one sample, sequenced in a study of immune evolution from preneoplasia to lung adenocarcinoma. Sequencing used immunoSEQ multiplex PCR; TCRdb keeps in-frame clones, though not all of them. The data contain tens of thousands of clones, roughly 70% of them singletons. Sequencing used FFPE invasive lung adenocarcinoma tissue. These receptors were collected from a person aged 55 to 70 with invasive lung adenocarcinoma. Some clones in this sample may be carry-over from other donors' samples.

This clone was seen more than once but under ten times. V gene TRBV18 combines with J gene TRBJ2-7; 8 bases line up with TRBD1. Germline V gene data show CDR1 as KGHSH and CDR2 as LQKENI. Losses at the gene ends were 5 bases for V and 6 bases for J; bases not matched to a gene: 6. The CDR3 sequence is 13 residues long. The CDR3 loop reads CASSVQGGGEQYF. The CDR3 region has the DNA TGTGCCAGCTCAGTACAGGGGGGTGGCGAGCAGTACTTC. Drawing the rest from reference TRBV18 and TRBJ2-7, the complete variable domain is NAGVMQNPRHLVRRRGQEARLRCSPMKGHSHVYWYRQLPEEGLKFMVYLQKENIIDESGMPKERFSAEFPKEGPSILRIQQVVRGDSAAYFCASSVQGGGEQYFGPGTRLTVT.

This chain connects TRBV25-1 to TRBJ2-7; D is possibly TRBD1 (6 bases). Germline CDR1 MGHDK, CDR2 SYGVNS. Trimming removed 1 base at V and 0 bases at J, with 10 bases between. The CDR3 extends over 15 amino acids. The CDR3 sequence: CASSESGGFSYEQYF. Here the CDR3 DNA reads TGTGCCAGCAGTGAATCTGGGGGCTTCTCCTACGAGCAGTACTTC.

A few counts support this clone. V and J are TRBV7-9 and TRBJ2-5; 11 bases map to TRBD2. There are 14 residues in the CDR3. The germline CDR1 and CDR2 sequences are SEHNR and FQNEAQ (reference sequence). Trimming took 5 bases from V and 5 from J; bases not matched to a gene: 4. CDR3 protein: CASSPLAGEETQYF. CDR3 bases: TGTGCCAGCAGCCCACTAGCGGGAGAGGAGACCCAGTACTTC.

There are a few counts of this clone. The chain has TRBV6-1 and TRBJ2-5; 8 bases line up with TRBD2. This CDR3 is 15 amino acids long. Germline V gene sequence: CDR1 MNHNS, CDR2 SASEGT. After removal of 9 bases from V and 1 base from J, the junction contained 10 bases not matched to a gene. This CDR3 reads CASSPWSGGQETQYF. CDR3 coding DNA: TGTGCCAGTTCCCCTTGGAGCGGGGGCCAAGAGACCCAGTACTTC.

The gene calls are TRBV5-1 and TRBJ2-3, with a weak D call TRBD2 (6 bases). Germline lookup yields CDR1 SGHRS and CDR2 YFSETQ. This CDR3 spans 16 amino acids. V was trimmed by 4 bases and J by 4 bases, leaving 19 bases between them. The CDR3 nucleotides read TGCGCCAGCAGCGAATTCGCGGCGGGGTCCCCAGATACGCAGTATTTT. It translates to CASSEFAAGSPDTQYF.

Sample share makes this clone medium-sized. This CDR3 is CASSLAPDGNEQFF. CDR3 DNA: TGCGCCAGCAGCTTGGCCCCAGATGGCAATGAGCAGTTCTTC. The V and J genes are TRBV5-1 and TRBJ2-1; no reliable D call. From germline, CDR1 is SGHRS and CDR2 YFSETQ. Trimming shortened V by 0 bases and J by 6 bases, and 10 bases separated the two germline ends. This CDR3 has 14 amino acids.

The chain employs TRBV7-8 and TRBJ2-3; the match to TRBD2 covers 11 bases. V gave up 5 bases and J gave up 4 bases; unmatched junction bases: 8. CDR1 is SGHVS, CDR2 FQNEAQ, per germline. CDR3 size: 16 residues. CDR3 region: CASSLISGRASDTQYF. The CDR3 region has the DNA TGTGCCAGCAGCCTCATTAGCGGGAGGGCGTCAGATACGCAGTATTTT.

On this clone: Sequence at one end of the junction differs from germline and may be a read error. This chain joins TRBV5-3 and TRBJ2-2; D possibly corresponds to TRBD1 (6 bases). TRBV5-3 is an ORF, and what it does is uncertain. This CDR3 spans 13 amino acids. CDR3 residues: CSCGTTNTEELFF. DNA of the CDR3: TGTTCTTGTGGGACAACGAACACCGAGGAGCTGTTTTTT.

This clone was seen only once. The V and J genes are TRBV30 and TRBJ1-3; D is unclear. The CDR3 extends over 16 amino acids. Germline V gene sequence: CDR1 GTSNPN, CDR2 SVGIG (reference sequence). V was clipped by 2 bases and J by 0 bases, with 14 bases between them. This chain's CDR3 is CAWSIAGFLSGNTIYF. The CDR3 DNA is TGTGCCTGGAGTATAGCCGGTTTCCTCTCTGGAAACACCATATATTTT.

DNA of the CDR3: TGTGCCTGGAGTGTGAACCAGGGGGCGGTAGAGCAGTACTTC. Protein sequence: CAWSVNQGAVEQYF. J is TRBJ2-7 and V is TRBV30; 8 bases align to TRBD1. Germline V gene sequence: CDR1 GTSNPN, CDR2 SVGIG (reference sequence). V shed 0 bases, J shed 7 bases, and the junction held 8 bases outside the gene matches. The CDR3 contains 14 residues.